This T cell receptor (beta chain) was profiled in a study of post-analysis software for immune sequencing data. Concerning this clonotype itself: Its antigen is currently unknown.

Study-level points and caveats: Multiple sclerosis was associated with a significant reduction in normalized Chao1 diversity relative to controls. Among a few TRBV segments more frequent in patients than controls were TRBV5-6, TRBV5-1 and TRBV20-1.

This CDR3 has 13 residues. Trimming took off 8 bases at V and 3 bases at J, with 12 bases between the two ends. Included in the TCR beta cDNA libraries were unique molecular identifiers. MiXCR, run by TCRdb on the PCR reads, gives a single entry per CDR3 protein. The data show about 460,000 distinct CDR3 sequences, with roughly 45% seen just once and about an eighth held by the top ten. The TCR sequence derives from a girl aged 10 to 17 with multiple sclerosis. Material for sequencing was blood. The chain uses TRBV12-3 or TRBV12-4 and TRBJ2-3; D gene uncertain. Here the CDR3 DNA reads TGTGCCAGCCGGCAATTCCAGACAGATACGCAGTATTTT. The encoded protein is CASRQFQTDTQYF.